This TCR beta chain is from a study of early T cells in non-severe SARS-CoV-2 infection. In this sample, this clonotype turned up a few times. TCRdb processed the 5' RACE reads anew with MiXCR; each CDR3 protein has one entry. The repertoire holds about 24,000 distinct CDR3 sequences, with more than 3.5% as singletons. CDR3 length: 15 residues. CDR1 and CDR2 (germline): LGHNA, YNFKEQ. Trimming took 4 bases from V and 7 from J; bases not matched to a gene: 6. The TCR was taken from an adult who was a healthcare worker with PCR-confirmed SARS-CoV-2 infection or an uninfected control (not recorded which). The chain recombines TRBV4-2 with TRBJ2-1; 11 bases line up with TRBD2. Material for sequencing was whole blood. The chain's CDR3 is CASSRPGLAENEQFF. CDR3 DNA: TGTGCCAGCAGCCGCCCGGGACTAGCGGAGAATGAGCAGTTCTTC.